This paragraph reports one T cell receptor (beta chain). Its antigen is currently unknown. Generated by immunoSEQ multiplex PCR, the TCRdb table keeps only in-frame clones and is missing some. The table shows more than 120,000 clones, with 86% occurring only once. J was trimmed by 0 bases and V by 2 bases; bases with no gene match: 7. The germline V gene has CDR1 MGHDK and CDR2 SYGVNS. The CDR3 runs 18 residues. This entry belongs to a study of T cell responses to AZD1222 COVID-19 vaccine. Study-wide results and limits: As reported, nearly half of all spike-specific TCRs target variant regions that are unmutated. Baseline seropositives among AZD1222 recipients totaled only five to seven. When two AZD1222 doses had been given, Spike-specific TCR breadth and depth rose.

V is TRBV25-1 and J is TRBJ2-6; 7 bases agree with TRBD1. The sequences come from peripheral blood, collected 28 days after the second AZD1222 dose. The origin of this receptor is an adult who received the AZD1222 COVID-19 vaccine. CDR3 amino acids: CASSETTGRPSGANVLTF. The DNA of the CDR3 is TGTGCCAGCAGTGAAACGACAGGGCGCCCCTCTGGGGCCAACGTCCTGACTTTC.